A selection of T cell receptor beta chains follows, all from one sample in a study of T cell repertoires in cytomegalovirus infection. No antigen has been identified for these receptors. TCRdb itself ran the reads through MiXCR, one entry per CDR3 protein. The data show about 920,000 distinct CDR3 sequences, with around 30% seen just once and over 13% held by the top ten. The source was cultured CD8+ T cells from PBMCs, collected from culture after CMV antigen stimulation. The receptors stem from a human donor in good health (CMV status not recorded). Some clones in this sample may be carry-over from other donors' samples. Both conserved end residues are part of each CDR3. The D gene is left open where the match is weak. The listing skips clone size in some rows; elsewhere it reads once, few, many or a size class.

D gene: TRBD2; J gene: TRBJ2-1; clone size: .; V gene: TRBV10-3; CDR3 DNA: TGTGCCATCAGGAGACTAGCGGGGACCTACAATGAGCAGTTCTTC; CDR3 protein: CAIRRLAGTYNEQFF
D gene: .; J gene: TRBJ1-6; clone size: .; V gene: TRBV6-1; CDR3 DNA: TGTGCCAGCAGTGAAGCGGAAGTTTCCTACTCCTATAATTCACCCCTCCACTTT; CDR3 protein: CASSEAEVSYSYNSPLHF
D gene: .; J gene: TRBJ1-2; clone size: few; V gene: TRBV12-3/TRBV12-4; CDR3 DNA: TGTGCCAGCAGTTTAAGGGGGGTGAATGGCTACACCTTC; CDR3 protein: CASSLRGVNGYTF
D gene: .; J gene: TRBJ1-1; clone size: .; V gene: TRBV4-1; CDR3 DNA: TGCGCCAGCAGCCAACAGGGCGGGATTGAAGCTTTCTTT; CDR3 protein: CASSQQGGIEAFF
D gene: .; J gene: TRBJ1-2; clone size: .; V gene: TRBV28; CDR3 DNA: TGTGCCAGCAGTTCCGCGGACGACTATGGCTACACCTTC; CDR3 protein: CASSSADDYGYTF
D gene: .; J gene: TRBJ1-1; clone size: .; V gene: TRBV9; CDR3 DNA: TGTGCCAGCAGCGTAGTGGCAGGGGTGAACACTGAAGCTTTCTTT; CDR3 protein: CASSVVAGVNTEAFF
D gene: .; J gene: TRBJ1-5; clone size: .; V gene: TRBV28; CDR3 DNA: TGTGCCAGCAGTTTTCGTCCGAGCCAGCCCCAGCATTTT; CDR3 protein: CASSFRPSQPQHF
D gene: .; J gene: TRBJ2-1; clone size: .; V gene: TRBV6-5; CDR3 DNA: TGTGCCAGCAGTTACAGGGGAGGTTCTGGGAATGAGCAGTTCTTC; CDR3 protein: CASSYRGGSGNEQFF
D gene: .; J gene: TRBJ1-1; clone size: .; V gene: TRBV27; CDR3 DNA: TGTGCCAGCAGTTTACAGCGGAGGACTGAAGCTTTCTTT; CDR3 protein: CASSLQRRTEAFF
D gene: .; J gene: TRBJ1-1; clone size: .; V gene: TRBV6-6; CDR3 DNA: TGTGCCAGCACCTACAGGGACAAAGCTTTCTTT; CDR3 protein: CASTYRDKAFF
D gene: .; J gene: TRBJ1-1; clone size: .; V gene: TRBV6-1; CDR3 DNA: TGTGCCAGCAGTGAAGGGGGGCCGCCTGAAGCTTTCTTT; CDR3 protein: CASSEGGPPEAFF
D gene: TRBD1; J gene: TRBJ2-1; clone size: many; V gene: TRBV7-2; CDR3 DNA: TGTGCCAGCAGCTCGGCAGGGGGCTCCTACAATGAGCAGTTCTTC; CDR3 protein: CASSSAGGSYNEQFF
D gene: TRBD1; J gene: TRBJ2-4; clone size: few; V gene: TRBV7-9; CDR3 DNA: TGTGCCAGCAGCTTAGTCGAACAGGGGACCAAAAACATTCAGTACTTC; CDR3 protein: CASSLVEQGTKNIQYF
D gene: .; J gene: TRBJ2-6; clone size: .; V gene: TRBV5-3; CDR3 DNA: TGTGCCAGCAATACTTCTCCGGCCGCCTCCAAAGGGGCCAACGTCCTGACTTTC; CDR3 protein: CASNTSPAASKGANVLTF
D gene: TRBD2; J gene: TRBJ2-3; clone size: .; V gene: TRBV6-1; CDR3 DNA: TGTGCCAGCAGTGTAGCGGGAGCTAGCACAGATACGCAGTATTTT; CDR3 protein: CASSVAGASTDTQYF
D gene: .; J gene: TRBJ1-1; clone size: .; V gene: TRBV7-6; CDR3 DNA: TGTGCCAGCAGCTCCAACGAGAGGATCACTGAAGCTTTCTTT; CDR3 protein: CASSSNERITEAFF
D gene: .; J gene: TRBJ2-2; clone size: .; V gene: TRBV20-1; CDR3 DNA: TGCAGTGCCCCAGACAAGAACACCGGGGAGCTGTTTTTT; CDR3 protein: CSAPDKNTGELFF
D gene: TRBD1; J gene: TRBJ1-5; clone size: many; V gene: TRBV7-8; CDR3 DNA: TGTGCCAGCAGCCTCCTGACAGGGCCAAGTCAGCCCCAGCATTTT; CDR3 protein: CASSLLTGPSQPQHF
D gene: .; J gene: TRBJ2-7; clone size: few; V gene: TRBV6-1; CDR3 DNA: TGTGCCAGCGATAAATCCCCCTACGAGCAGTACTTC; CDR3 protein: CASDKSPYEQYF
D gene: TRBD1; J gene: TRBJ1-1; clone size: few; V gene: TRBV7-6; CDR3 DNA: TGTGCCAGCAGCTCACCGGGACAGGGGGCGATTAGCTGGTCTCGAAGCACTGAAGCTTTCTTT; CDR3 protein: CASSSPGQGAISWSRSTEAFF
D gene: TRBD1; J gene: TRBJ1-1; clone size: few; V gene: TRBV6-5; CDR3 DNA: TGTGCCAGCAGTTATGGACAGGCGGTTAACACTGAAGCTTTCTTT; CDR3 protein: CASSYGQAVNTEAFF
D gene: .; J gene: TRBJ2-3; clone size: .; V gene: TRBV7-9; CDR3 DNA: TGTGCCAGCAGTTCCTTGGGGGGGCCAGATACGCAGTATTTT; CDR3 protein: CASSSLGGPDTQYF
D gene: .; J gene: TRBJ2-3; clone size: many; V gene: TRBV4-1; CDR3 DNA: TGCGCCAGCAGCCAAGTTCTAGCAATGGCGACAGATACGCAGTATTTT; CDR3 protein: CASSQVLAMATDTQYF
D gene: .; J gene: TRBJ1-5; clone size: .; V gene: TRBV6-2/TRBV6-3; CDR3 DNA: TGTGCCAGCAGTTATTCGGAAGGAAGTGCAGATACGCAGCATTTT; CDR3 protein: CASSYSEGSADTQHF
D gene: TRBD1; J gene: TRBJ1-1; clone size: .; V gene: TRBV6-6; CDR3 DNA: TGTGCCAGCAGTTTCCCGGGACAGTACACTGAAGCTTTCTTT; CDR3 protein: CASSFPGQYTEAFF
D gene: .; J gene: TRBJ1-5; clone size: few; V gene: TRBV9; CDR3 DNA: TGTGCCAGCAGCTCCTCGAAAGGGGCCGGTCAGCCCCAGCATTTT; CDR3 protein: CASSSSKGAGQPQHF
D gene: .; J gene: TRBJ2-3; clone size: few; V gene: TRBV7-9; CDR3 DNA: TGTGCCAGCAGCTCCGGGACGAGTCCTAGCACAGATACGCAGTATTTT; CDR3 protein: CASSSGTSPSTDTQYF
D gene: .; J gene: TRBJ1-1; clone size: .; V gene: TRBV6-2/TRBV6-3; CDR3 DNA: TGTGCCAGCAGTTACCGGTTCACTGAAGCTTTCTTT; CDR3 protein: CASSYRFTEAFF
D gene: TRBD1; J gene: TRBJ1-4; clone size: few; V gene: TRBV2; CDR3 DNA: TGTGCCAGCAGTGCAACGACAGGGCTCGGGGAAAAACTGTTTTTT; CDR3 protein: CASSATTGLGEKLFF
D gene: .; J gene: TRBJ1-1; clone size: .; V gene: TRBV7-9; CDR3 DNA: TGTGCCAGCATCACGCGGGCAGCGGGGAACACTGAAGCTTTCTTT; CDR3 protein: CASITRAAGNTEAFF
D gene: .; J gene: TRBJ1-1; clone size: few; V gene: TRBV11-2; CDR3 DNA: TGTGCCAGCAGCTTAGTTAACACGGACAGGAACACTGAAGCTTTCTTT; CDR3 protein: CASSLVNTDRNTEAFF
D gene: TRBD2; J gene: TRBJ2-1; clone size: .; V gene: TRBV11-2; CDR3 DNA: TGTGCCAGCAGCAAAAAGCGGGGGGTTACTTACAATGAGCAGTTCTTC; CDR3 protein: CASSKKRGVTYNEQFF
D gene: .; J gene: TRBJ2-1; clone size: .; V gene: TRBV6-2/TRBV6-3; CDR3 DNA: TGTGCCAGCAGTTACGAAGGGGTCTTCGCCTACAATGAGCAGTTCTTC; CDR3 protein: CASSYEGVFAYNEQFF
D gene: .; J gene: TRBJ1-4; clone size: many; V gene: TRBV7-8; CDR3 DNA: TGTGCCAGCAGCCCCCACAGGGTACCGAATGAAAAACTGTTTTTT; CDR3 protein: CASSPHRVPNEKLFF
D gene: TRBD1; J gene: TRBJ2-1; clone size: few; V gene: TRBV7-9; CDR3 DNA: TGTGCCAGCAGCCTCACCCCAGGACACGGGACAGGGGACCAAAGGAGCTCCTACAATGAGCAGTTCTTC; CDR3 protein: CASSLTPGHGTGDQRSSYNEQFF
D gene: TRBD1; J gene: TRBJ1-6; clone size: many; V gene: TRBV7-2; CDR3 DNA: TGTGCCAGCAGCTTAAGAAGGACAGGGGAAAATTCACCCCTCCACTTT; CDR3 protein: CASSLRRTGENSPLHF
D gene: .; J gene: TRBJ1-6; clone size: .; V gene: TRBV10-3; CDR3 DNA: TGTGCCATCAGTGAGATTTTTGGACAGACTCCTTCACCCCTCCACTTT; CDR3 protein: CAISEIFGQTPSPLHF
D gene: .; J gene: TRBJ1-1; clone size: many; V gene: TRBV12-3/TRBV12-4; CDR3 DNA: TGTGCCAGCAGTATGGGGATTACTGAAGCTTTCTTT; CDR3 protein: CASSMGITEAFF
D gene: .; J gene: TRBJ1-5; clone size: .; V gene: TRBV6-2/TRBV6-3; CDR3 DNA: TGTGCCAGCAGTTATTGGCGGAATAGCAATCAGCCCCAGCATTTT; CDR3 protein: CASSYWRNSNQPQHF
D gene: TRBD1; J gene: TRBJ2-5; clone size: .; V gene: TRBV28; CDR3 DNA: TGTGCCAGCAGTTTATTGGGACAGGGTGTGCAAGAGACCCAGTACTTC; CDR3 protein: CASSLLGQGVQETQYF
D gene: .; J gene: TRBJ1-2; clone size: .; V gene: TRBV5-1; CDR3 DNA: TGCGCCAGCAAAAACGAGGGCCGGGCTAACTATGGCTACACCTTC; CDR3 protein: CASKNEGRANYGYTF
D gene: TRBD2; J gene: TRBJ2-7; clone size: once; V gene: TRBV14; CDR3 DNA: TGTGCCAGCAGCCAAGCACTAGCGGGGGGGCGCGACGAGCAGTACTTC; CDR3 protein: CASSQALAGGRDEQYF
D gene: TRBD1; J gene: TRBJ1-6; clone size: few; V gene: TRBV11-2; CDR3 DNA: TGTGCCAGCAGAATTGGGGGACAGCGCTATAATTCACCCCTCCACTTT; CDR3 protein: CASRIGGQRYNSPLHF
D gene: .; J gene: TRBJ1-3; clone size: .; V gene: TRBV7-6; CDR3 DNA: TGTGCCAGCAGCTTAGTTGAGGGGCGAGAAAGCTCTGGAAACACCATATATTTT; CDR3 protein: CASSLVEGRESSGNTIYF
D gene: .; J gene: TRBJ2-2; clone size: many; V gene: TRBV7-2; CDR3 DNA: TGTGCCAGCAGCTTAGGGTGGGGGGCGAACACCGGGGAGCTGTTTTTT; CDR3 protein: CASSLGWGANTGELFF
D gene: .; J gene: TRBJ2-5; clone size: few; V gene: TRBV13; CDR3 DNA: TGTGCCAGCAGCTTAGAAGACGACAGCCCCCAAGAGACCCAGTACTTC; CDR3 protein: CASSLEDDSPQETQYF
D gene: TRBD2; J gene: TRBJ2-2; clone size: .; V gene: TRBV7-6; CDR3 DNA: TGTGCCAGCAGCAGCAGACTAGCGGGGGTGACGAACACCGGGGAGCTGTTTTTT; CDR3 protein: CASSSRLAGVTNTGELFF
D gene: TRBD2; J gene: TRBJ2-2; clone size: .; V gene: TRBV11-3; CDR3 DNA: TGTGCCAGCAGCTTAGATTCAAGCGGGGGATACCACACCGGGGAGCTGTTTTTT; CDR3 protein: CASSLDSSGGYHTGELFF
D gene: TRBD2; J gene: TRBJ2-3; clone size: few; V gene: TRBV12-3/TRBV12-4; CDR3 DNA: TGTGCCAGCAGTTCCCCTCTAGCGGGGGGTTCCGGGGTTACGCAGTATTTT; CDR3 protein: CASSSPLAGGSGVTQYF
D gene: .; J gene: TRBJ1-1; clone size: .; V gene: TRBV6-2/TRBV6-3; CDR3 DNA: TGTGCCATATTGACGTTCACTGAAGCTTTCTTT; CDR3 protein: CAILTFTEAFF
D gene: .; J gene: TRBJ1-2; clone size: .; V gene: TRBV5-6; CDR3 DNA: TGTGCCAGCAGCTTGGGAAGGCGGCTATCCTATGGCTACACCTTC; CDR3 protein: CASSLGRRLSYGYTF
D gene: TRBD1; J gene: TRBJ2-5; clone size: many; V gene: TRBV28; CDR3 DNA: TGTGCCAGCAGCCCGGGACAGGGAGAGACCCAGTACTTC; CDR3 protein: CASSPGQGETQYF
D gene: .; J gene: TRBJ1-1; clone size: .; V gene: TRBV5-1; CDR3 DNA: TGCGCCAGCAGGACCTCCATGGTTGGGGGGAGTACTGAAGCTTTCTTT; CDR3 protein: CASRTSMVGGSTEAFF
D gene: TRBD1; J gene: TRBJ1-4; clone size: once; V gene: TRBV14; CDR3 DNA: TGTGCCAGCAGCCAAGATTATTCGTGGACAGGCGGTGCAACTAATGAAAAACTGTTTTTT; CDR3 protein: CASSQDYSWTGGATNEKLFF
D gene: .; J gene: TRBJ1-2; clone size: few; V gene: TRBV7-2; CDR3 DNA: TGTGCCAGCAGCTTAGGTTTGGCAGATTATGGCTACACCTTC; CDR3 protein: CASSLGLADYGYTF
D gene: TRBD2; J gene: TRBJ2-5; clone size: few; V gene: TRBV11-3; CDR3 DNA: TGTGCCAGCAGCTTAGGGAGGGGACTAGCGACACTCGAGACCCAGTACTTC; CDR3 protein: CASSLGRGLATLETQYF
D gene: .; J gene: TRBJ2-1; clone size: .; V gene: TRBV27; CDR3 DNA: TGTGCCACCAGACTAGGGGGGGCCTCAAATGAGCAGTTCTTC; CDR3 protein: CATRLGGASNEQFF
D gene: .; J gene: TRBJ2-1; clone size: .; V gene: TRBV7-8; CDR3 DNA: TGTGCCAGCAGCTCCCCTCCTCTGAGCTCCTACAATGAGCAGTTCTTC; CDR3 protein: CASSSPPLSSYNEQFF
D gene: TRBD2; J gene: TRBJ2-3; clone size: .; V gene: TRBV12-3/TRBV12-4; CDR3 DNA: TGTGCCAGCAGTCTTTCGGCTAGCGGGTCTGACACAGATACGCAGTATTTT; CDR3 protein: CASSLSASGSDTDTQYF